The source of this T cell receptor (beta chain) is a study of T cells in Graves' hyperthyroidism and ophthalmopathy (dated by TCRdb to 2018 to 2020). Notes on the research overall: Peripheral blood samples were taken at initial diagnosis, before any treatment was given. TCR Vbeta CDR3 sequencing of 120 to 150 peripheral blood samples (over 40 ophthalmopathy, 75 to 80 hyperthyroidism and approximately 17 progressor patients) is reported in the paper. Once sampling was done, hyperthyroidism patients were given methimazole at a starting dose of 30 mg daily, whereas ophthalmopathy patients were given high-dose intravenous methylprednisolone. The 90 or so discovery patients were randomly split 7:3 into training and test sets. The study also compared thyroid tissue and blood T-cell repertoires from five or six Graves' hyperthyroidism patients. TCR V-J signatures able to tell the groups apart were searched for in a discovery cohort of 100 patients, of whom fewer than 45 had Graves' ophthalmopathy and about 60 had stable Graves' hyperthyroidism. Whether ophthalmopathy could be predicted prospectively was tested in an independent validation cohort made up of under 20 hyperthyroidism patients plus 17 patients who later progressed to ophthalmopathy.

Graves' hyperthyroidism was defined as stable when no progression to ophthalmopathy occurred over 18 months of follow-up. The hyperthyroidism patients were between 18 and 65 years old and newly diagnosed, with a disease duration of less than 2 months. Exclusion was applied to patients with uncontrolled infections, other autoimmune diseases, pregnancy or lactation. Clinical symptoms, serum thyroxine and TRAb, thyroid ultrasound, and orbital computed tomography formed the basis for the diagnoses. PBMCs were isolated from 7.5 to 10 ml of fresh peripheral blood by Ficoll-Paque density gradient centrifugation. Total RNA was extracted using Trizol reagent, and RNA quality was assessed on an Agilent 2100 Bioanalyzer. V is shortened by 5 bases, J by 2 bases, and the region joining them spans 14 bases. In the germline V gene, CDR1 corresponds to MNHNS and CDR2 to SASEGT. The CDR3 has 15 amino acids, counting the end cysteine and phenylalanine. Only CDR3 DNA is held: 45 bases, read in frame from base 1.

About this clonotype itself: It has no known antigen specificity. There are no base qualities to consult, and no much larger clone falls within one base.

TCR beta CDR3 regions were amplified from RNA transcripts. The first round of RT-PCR for the TCR CDR3 was performed with the HTBI primer set and the Qiagen OneStep RT-PCR kit. Libraries were constructed in a second round of multiplex PCR, after which size selection and purification were carried out. The libraries were sequenced on an Illumina HiSeq2000 using paired-end 100 bp reads. The authors' analysis ran thus. SOAPnuke was used to process the raw data, removing reads that contained adapters or uncalled bases, had a mean Phred below 15, or lacked an exact match to the constant primer or identifier. COPE v1.2.5 was used to merge the high-quality paired reads, and each unique nucleotide sequence was defined as a clonotype. Clonotypes were aligned to IMGT TRBV, TRBD and TRBJ reference segments using MiTCR v1.1. Only V-J combinations with frequency above 0.0001, covering approximately 99% of repertoires, were analysed. A TCS score was defined as the ratio of F50 (clonal expansion) to E x V (chaos), with BLOSUM62-based TCRdist applied between CDR3 peptides within each V-J. Welch's t-statistics and random forest reduced several hundred V-J features to 13, which were used in a naive Bayes classifier (R e1071). Through fastp at Q25 and MiXCR, TCRdb rebuilt clones from the public reads, retaining in-frame beta chains. Records with the same CDR3 protein are collapsed into one entry carrying the most frequent genes and DNA. These V and J calls are TCRdb output, not the study's own analysis. The sample has fewer than 350,000 distinct CDR3 sequences on record, roughly 20% of them singletons. The ten largest clones add up to approximately 54% of the sample.

The research as a whole found: Sample size was not statistically predetermined, and blinding of investigators to group allocation was not performed. Blood samples also contained most of the expanded thyroid clonotypes (frequency above 0.001), which suggests that blood repertoires may reflect thyroid immune responses. A 13 V-J signature model separated ophthalmopathy from stable hyperthyroidism, with roughly 88% sensitivity and around 84% specificity in cross-validation and 80%/75% in testing. In validation, the model predicted progression to ophthalmopathy with approximately 69% sensitivity and 72% to 75% specificity, a median of around 6.6 months before onset.

The receptor was derived from a woman aged 50 to 65 with Graves' hyperthyroidism. The receptor chain draws on TRBV6-1 and TRBJ2-3, and possibly TRBD2, on 6 matching bases. Input material: blood. The DNA sequence is as follows: TGTGCCAGCAGTCCCATAGGCGGGAACACAGATACGCAGTATTTT. It specifies CASSPIGGNTDTQYF.